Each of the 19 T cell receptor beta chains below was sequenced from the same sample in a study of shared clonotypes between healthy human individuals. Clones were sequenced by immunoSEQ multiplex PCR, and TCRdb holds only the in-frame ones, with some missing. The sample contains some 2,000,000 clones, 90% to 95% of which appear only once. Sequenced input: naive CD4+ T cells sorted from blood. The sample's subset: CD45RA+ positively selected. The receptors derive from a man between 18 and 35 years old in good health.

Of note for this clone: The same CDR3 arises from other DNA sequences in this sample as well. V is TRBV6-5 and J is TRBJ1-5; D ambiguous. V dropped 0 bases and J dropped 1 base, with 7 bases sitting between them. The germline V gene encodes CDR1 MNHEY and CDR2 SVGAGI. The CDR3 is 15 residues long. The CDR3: CASSYSGLSNQPQHF. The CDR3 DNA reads TGTGCCAGCAGTTACTCTGGACTGAGCAATCAGCCCCAGCATTTT.

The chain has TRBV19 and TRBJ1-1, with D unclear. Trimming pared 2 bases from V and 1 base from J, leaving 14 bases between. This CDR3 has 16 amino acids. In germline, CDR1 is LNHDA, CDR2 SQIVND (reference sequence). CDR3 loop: CASSIMGDLRNTEAFF. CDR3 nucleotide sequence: TGTGCCAGTAGTATAATGGGTGACCTTAGGAACACTGAAGCTTTCTTT.

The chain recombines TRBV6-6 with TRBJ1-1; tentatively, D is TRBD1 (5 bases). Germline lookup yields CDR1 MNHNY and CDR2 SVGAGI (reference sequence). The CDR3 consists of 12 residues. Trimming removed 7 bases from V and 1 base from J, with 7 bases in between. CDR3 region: CASNTGNTEAFF. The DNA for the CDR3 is TGTGCCAGCAACACAGGGAACACTGAAGCTTTCTTT.

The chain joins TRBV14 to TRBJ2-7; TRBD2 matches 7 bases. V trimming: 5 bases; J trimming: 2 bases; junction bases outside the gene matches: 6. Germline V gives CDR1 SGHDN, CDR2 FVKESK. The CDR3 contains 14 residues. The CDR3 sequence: CASSFGTKTYEQYF. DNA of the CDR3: TGTGCCAGCAGCTTCGGGACTAAGACCTACGAGCAGTACTTC.

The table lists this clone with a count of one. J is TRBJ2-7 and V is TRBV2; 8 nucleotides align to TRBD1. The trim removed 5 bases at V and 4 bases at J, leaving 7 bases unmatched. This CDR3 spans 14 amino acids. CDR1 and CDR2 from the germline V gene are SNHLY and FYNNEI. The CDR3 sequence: CASSPRQGPYEQYF. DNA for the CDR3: TGTGCCAGCAGTCCGAGACAGGGGCCATACGAGCAGTACTTC.

The CDR3 loop is CASSQDPTGSGAYEQYF. In DNA, the CDR3 is TGTGCCAGCAGCCAAGACCCCACAGGCTCCGGGGCCTACGAGCAGTACTTC. The chain carries TRBV14 and TRBJ2-7; D tentatively fits TRBD1 or TRBD2 (5 bases each). Trimming shortened V by 0 bases and J by 2 bases, and 17 bases separated the two germline ends. The CDR3 is 17 amino acids. Germline V lookup: CDR1 SGHDN, CDR2 FVKESK.

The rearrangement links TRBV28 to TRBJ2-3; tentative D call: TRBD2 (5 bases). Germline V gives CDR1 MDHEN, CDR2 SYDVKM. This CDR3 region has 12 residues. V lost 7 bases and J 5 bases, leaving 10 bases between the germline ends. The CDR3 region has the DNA TGTGCCAGCACCACTAGACTAGATACGCAGTATTTT. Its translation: CASTTRLDTQYF.

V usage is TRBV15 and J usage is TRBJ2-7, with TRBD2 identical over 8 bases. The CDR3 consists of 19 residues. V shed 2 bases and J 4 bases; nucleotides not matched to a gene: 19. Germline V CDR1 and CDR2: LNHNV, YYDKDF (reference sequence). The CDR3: CATSRTYGFSGGSGYEQYF. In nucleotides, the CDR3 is TGTGCCACCAGCAGAACCTACGGCTTCAGCGGGGGCTCTGGGTACGAGCAGTACTTC.

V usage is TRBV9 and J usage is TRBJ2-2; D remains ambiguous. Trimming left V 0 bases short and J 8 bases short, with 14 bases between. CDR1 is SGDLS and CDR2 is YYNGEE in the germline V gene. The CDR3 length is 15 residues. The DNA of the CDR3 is TGTGCCAGCAGCGTAGGGTGGACCTTGGGAGGGGAGCTGTTTTTT. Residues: CASSVGWTLGGELFF.

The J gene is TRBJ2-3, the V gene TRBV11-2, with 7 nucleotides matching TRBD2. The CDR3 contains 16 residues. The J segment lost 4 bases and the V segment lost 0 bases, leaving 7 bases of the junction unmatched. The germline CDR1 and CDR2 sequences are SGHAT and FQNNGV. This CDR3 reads CASSLDMGTIPDTQYF. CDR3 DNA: TGTGCCAGCAGCTTAGATATGGGGACTATCCCAGATACGCAGTATTTT.

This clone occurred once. The CDR3 here is CASSEPGPGYEQYF. For the CDR3, the DNA is TGTGCCAGCAGTGAACCGGGTCCAGGATACGAGCAGTACTTC. The chain carries TRBV25-1 and TRBJ2-7; D unclear. Trimming stripped 2 bases from V and 4 bases from J, with 12 bases between. In germline, CDR1 is MGHDK, CDR2 SYGVNS. The CDR3 contains 14 residues.

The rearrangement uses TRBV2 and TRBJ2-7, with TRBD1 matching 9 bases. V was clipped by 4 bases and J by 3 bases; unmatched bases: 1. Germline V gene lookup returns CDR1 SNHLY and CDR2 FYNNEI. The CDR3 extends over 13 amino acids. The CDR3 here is CASSADRGYEQYF. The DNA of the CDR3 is TGTGCCAGCAGTGCGGACAGGGGCTACGAGCAGTACTTC.

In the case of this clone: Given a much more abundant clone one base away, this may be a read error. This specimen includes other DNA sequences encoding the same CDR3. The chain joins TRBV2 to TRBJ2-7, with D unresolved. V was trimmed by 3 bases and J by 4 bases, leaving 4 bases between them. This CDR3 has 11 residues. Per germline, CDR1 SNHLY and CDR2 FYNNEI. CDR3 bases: TGTGCCAGCAGTGAGGGTTACGAGCAGTACTTC. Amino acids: CASSEGYEQYF.

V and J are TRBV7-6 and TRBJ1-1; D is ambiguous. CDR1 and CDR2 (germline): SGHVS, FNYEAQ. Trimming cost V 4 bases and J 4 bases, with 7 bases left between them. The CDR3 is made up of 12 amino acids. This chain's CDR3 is CASSSIGTEAFF. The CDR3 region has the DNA TGTGCCAGCAGCTCCATCGGCACTGAAGCTTTCTTT.

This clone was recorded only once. The CDR3: CASGSGAERYYEQYF. The CDR3 bases are TGTGCCAGCGGATCCGGCGCGGAGCGGTACTACGAGCAGTACTTC. The chain has TRBV25-1 and TRBJ2-7; a weak D match, TRBD2 (5 bases). With 8 bases removed from V and 3 bases from J, the gap between germline ends came to 20 bases. Germline CDR1 reads MGHDK; CDR2 reads SYGVNS. The length of the CDR3 is 15 residues.

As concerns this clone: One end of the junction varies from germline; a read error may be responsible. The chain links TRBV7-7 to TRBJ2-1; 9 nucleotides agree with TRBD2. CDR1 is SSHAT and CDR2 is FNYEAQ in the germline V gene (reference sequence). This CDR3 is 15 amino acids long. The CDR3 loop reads CASSLTSGGPNEQFF. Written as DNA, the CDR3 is TGTGCTAGCAGCTTAACCAGCGGGGGGCCCAATGAGCAGTTCTTC. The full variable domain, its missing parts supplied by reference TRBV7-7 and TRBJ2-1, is GAGVSQSPRYKVTKRGQDVTLRCDPISSHATLYWYQQALGQGPEFLTYFNYEAQPDKSGLPSDRFSAERPEGSISTLTIQRTEQRDSAMYRCASSLTSGGPNEQFFGPGTRLTVL.

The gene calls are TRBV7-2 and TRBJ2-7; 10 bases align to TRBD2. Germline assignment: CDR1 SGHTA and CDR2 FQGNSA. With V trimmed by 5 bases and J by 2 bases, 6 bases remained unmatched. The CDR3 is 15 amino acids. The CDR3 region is CASSISGREAYEQYF. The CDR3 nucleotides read TGTGCCAGCAGCATCAGCGGGAGGGAGGCCTACGAGCAGTACTTC. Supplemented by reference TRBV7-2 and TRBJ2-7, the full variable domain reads GAGVSQSPSNKVTEKGKDVELRCDPISGHTALYWYRQSLGQGLEFLIYFQGNSAPDKSGLPSDRFSAERTGGSVSTLTIQRTQQEDSAVYLCASSISGREAYEQYFGPGTRLTVT.

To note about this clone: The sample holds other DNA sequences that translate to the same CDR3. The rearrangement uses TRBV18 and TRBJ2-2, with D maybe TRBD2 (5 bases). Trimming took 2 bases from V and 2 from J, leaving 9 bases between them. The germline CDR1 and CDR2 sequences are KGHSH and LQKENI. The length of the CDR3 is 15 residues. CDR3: CASSPVAGNTGELFF. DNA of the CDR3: TGTGCCAGCTCACCAGTGGCGGGTAACACCGGGGAGCTGTTTTTT.

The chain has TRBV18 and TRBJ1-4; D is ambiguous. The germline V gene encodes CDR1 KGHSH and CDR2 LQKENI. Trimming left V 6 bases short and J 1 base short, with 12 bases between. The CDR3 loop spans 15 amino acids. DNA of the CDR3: TGTGCCAGCTCGCCCGGGTTAGGAACTAATGAAAAACTGTTTTTT. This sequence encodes CASSPGLGTNEKLFF.